This T cell receptor beta chain was found in a study of siplizumab effects on memory and regulatory T cells. Whole-study findings and limits: Assignment of a naive or memory phenotype failed for roughly 80-96% of the proliferating CD4+ or CD8+ clones. Unstimulated subset assignment was obtained for only a minor fraction of alloreactive clones. Memory T cells appeared less diverse than naive cells, which seemed to contribute substantially to alloresponse.

CDR1 GTSNPN and CDR2 SVGIG come from the germline V gene (reference sequence). This CDR3 has 13 amino acids. The V end lost 0 bases, the J end lost 9 bases, and 9 bases lay between the germline ends. Remarks on this clone: Its antigen is still unknown.

Per sample, some 10^5 TCR templates were assayed. Using immunoSEQ multiplex PCR, the repertoire was profiled, and TCRdb retains in-frame clones only, with some absent. The sample shows 85,000 to 95,000 clones, 94% of them seen only once. Sample: non-Treg CD4+ T cells sorted from blood. The receptor was isolated from a human donor in good health. The chain joins TRBV30 to TRBJ1-6, with a tentative D call TRBD1 (6 bases). The CDR3 region is CAWSVQGASPLHF. For the CDR3, the DNA is TGTGCCTGGAGTGTACAGGGCGCTTCACCCCTCCACTTT.